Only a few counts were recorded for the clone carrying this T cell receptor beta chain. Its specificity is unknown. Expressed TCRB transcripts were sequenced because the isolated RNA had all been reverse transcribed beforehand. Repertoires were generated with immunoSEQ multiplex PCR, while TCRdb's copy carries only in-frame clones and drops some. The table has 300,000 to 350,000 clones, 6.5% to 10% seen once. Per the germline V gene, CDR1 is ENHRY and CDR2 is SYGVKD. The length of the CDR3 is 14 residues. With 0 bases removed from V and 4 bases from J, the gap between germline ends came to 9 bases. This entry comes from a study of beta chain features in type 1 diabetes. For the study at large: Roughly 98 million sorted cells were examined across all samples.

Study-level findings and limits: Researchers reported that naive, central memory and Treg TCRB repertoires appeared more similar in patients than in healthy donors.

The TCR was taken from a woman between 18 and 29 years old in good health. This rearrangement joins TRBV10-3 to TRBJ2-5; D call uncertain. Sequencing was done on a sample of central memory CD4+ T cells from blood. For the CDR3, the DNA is TGTGCCATCAGTGAGTCGATTAGGGCAGAGACCCAGTACTTC. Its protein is CAISESIRAETQYF.